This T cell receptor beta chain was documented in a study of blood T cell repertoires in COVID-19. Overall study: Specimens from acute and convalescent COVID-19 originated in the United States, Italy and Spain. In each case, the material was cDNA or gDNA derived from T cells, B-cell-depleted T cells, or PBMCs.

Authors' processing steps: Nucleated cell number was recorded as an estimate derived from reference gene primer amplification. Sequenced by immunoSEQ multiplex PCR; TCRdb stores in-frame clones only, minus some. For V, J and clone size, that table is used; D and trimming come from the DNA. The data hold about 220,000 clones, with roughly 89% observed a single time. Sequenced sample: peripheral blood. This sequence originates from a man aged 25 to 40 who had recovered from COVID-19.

CDR3 sequence (DNA): TGTGCCATCAGCCCTATGGGGGCGGATAGCAATCAGCCCCAGCATTTT. Translating it yields CAISPMGADSNQPQHF. The genes are TRBV10-3 and TRBJ1-5; a possible D gene is TRBD1 (6 bases). CDR1 and CDR2 from the germline V gene are ENHRY and SYGVKD. V was shortened by 6 bases and J by 0 bases, with 15 bases between the two germline ends. The CDR3 consists of 16 residues.